This TCR beta chain appears in the sequencing data of a study of a mutant IDH1 vaccine in newly diagnosed glioma. Overall study results and limits: Among all patients, vaccine-induced immune responses occurred in 90% to 95%.

Regarding time point: baseline, week 1 (first vaccination visit). Stated treatment: pre-vaccination baseline after standard-of-care therapy. V was clipped by 3 bases and J by 2 bases, with 10 bases between them. The CDR3 is 14 amino acids. Per the germline V gene, CDR1 is SGHNT and CDR2 is YYREEE (reference sequence). Assay used: immunoSEQ multiplex PCR; TCRdb lists only in-frame clones, some missing. The sample records about 51,000 clones, 70% to 80% being singletons. Regarding this clone: No antigen is known for it.

The sample in question was PBMCs, obtained from a glioma patient treated with radiotherapy, temozolomide or both. This chain connects TRBV5-4 to TRBJ2-3; TRBD2 is a possible D gene (6 bases). The sequence was collected from a middle-aged woman with glioma. The CDR3 DNA sequence: TGTGCCAGCAGCTCGGGGGACCCCACAGATACGCAGTATTTT. Residues: CASSSGDPTDTQYF.